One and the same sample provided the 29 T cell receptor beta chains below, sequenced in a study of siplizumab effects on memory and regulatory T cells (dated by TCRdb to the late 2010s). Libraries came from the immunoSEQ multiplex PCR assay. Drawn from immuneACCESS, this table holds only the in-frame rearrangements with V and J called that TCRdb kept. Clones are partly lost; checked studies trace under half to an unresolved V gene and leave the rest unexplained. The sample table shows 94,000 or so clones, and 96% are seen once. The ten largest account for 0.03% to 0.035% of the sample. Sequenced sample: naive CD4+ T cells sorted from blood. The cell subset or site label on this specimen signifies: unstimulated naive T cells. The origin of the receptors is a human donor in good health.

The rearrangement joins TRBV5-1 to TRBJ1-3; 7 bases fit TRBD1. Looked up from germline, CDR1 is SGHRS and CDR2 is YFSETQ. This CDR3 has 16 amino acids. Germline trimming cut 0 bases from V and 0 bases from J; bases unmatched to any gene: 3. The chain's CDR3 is CASSLAGQSSGNTIYF. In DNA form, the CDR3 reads TGCGCCAGCAGCTTGGCGGGACAGAGCTCTGGAAACACCATATATTTT.

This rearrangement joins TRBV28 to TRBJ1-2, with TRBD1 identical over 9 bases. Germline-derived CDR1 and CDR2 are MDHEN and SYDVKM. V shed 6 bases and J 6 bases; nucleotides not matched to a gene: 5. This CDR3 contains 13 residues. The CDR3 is CASRGTGWDGYTF. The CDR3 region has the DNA TGTGCCAGCAGGGGGACAGGGTGGGATGGCTACACCTTC.

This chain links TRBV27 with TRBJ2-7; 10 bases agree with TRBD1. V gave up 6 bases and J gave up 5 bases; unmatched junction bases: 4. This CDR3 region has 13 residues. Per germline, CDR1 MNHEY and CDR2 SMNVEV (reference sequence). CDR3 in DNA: TGTGCCAGCAGACGGACAGGGGGAAACGAGCAGTACTTC. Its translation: CASRRTGGNEQYF.

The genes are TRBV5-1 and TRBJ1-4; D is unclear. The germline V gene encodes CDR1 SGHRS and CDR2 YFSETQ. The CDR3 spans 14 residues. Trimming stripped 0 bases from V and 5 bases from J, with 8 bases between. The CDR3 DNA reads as TGCGCCAGCAGCTTGGGGGCAGTGAATGAAAAACTGTTTTTT. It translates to CASSLGAVNEKLFF.

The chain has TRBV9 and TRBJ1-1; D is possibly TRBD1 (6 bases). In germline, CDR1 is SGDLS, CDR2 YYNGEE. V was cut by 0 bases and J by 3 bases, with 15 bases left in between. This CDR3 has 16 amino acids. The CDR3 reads CASSVAPTGSDTEAFF. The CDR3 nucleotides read TGTGCCAGCAGCGTAGCCCCTACAGGGTCGGACACTGAAGCTTTCTTT.

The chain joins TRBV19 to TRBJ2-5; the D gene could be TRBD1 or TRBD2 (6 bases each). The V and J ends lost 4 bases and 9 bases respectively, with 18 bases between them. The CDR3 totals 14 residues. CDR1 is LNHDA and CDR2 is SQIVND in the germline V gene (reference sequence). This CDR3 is CASSNGGPQFSQYF. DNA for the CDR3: TGTGCCAGTAGTAACGGGGGCCCCCAGTTTTCCCAGTACTTC.

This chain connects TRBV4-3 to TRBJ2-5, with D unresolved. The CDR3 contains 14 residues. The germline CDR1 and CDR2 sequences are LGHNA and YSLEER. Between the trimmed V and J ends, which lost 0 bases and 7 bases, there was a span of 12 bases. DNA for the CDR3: TGCGCCAGCAGCCAAGAAACCTCACCAGGGACCCAGTACTTC. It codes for CASSQETSPGTQYF.

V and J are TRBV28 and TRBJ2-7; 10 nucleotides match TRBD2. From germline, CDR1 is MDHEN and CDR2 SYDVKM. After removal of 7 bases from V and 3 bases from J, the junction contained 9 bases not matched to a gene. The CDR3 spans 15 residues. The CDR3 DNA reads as TGTGCCAGCACCTTCTTAGCGGGGGGCCTCTACGAGCAGTACTTC. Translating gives CASTFLAGGLYEQYF.

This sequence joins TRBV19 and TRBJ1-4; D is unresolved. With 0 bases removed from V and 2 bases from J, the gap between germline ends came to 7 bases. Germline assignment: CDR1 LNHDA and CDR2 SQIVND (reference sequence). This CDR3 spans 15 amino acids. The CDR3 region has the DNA TGTGCCAGTAGTATAGACCGGGCCACTAATGAAAAACTGTTTTTT. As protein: CASSIDRATNEKLFF.

The DNA for the CDR3 is TGTGCCAGCAGCATTCGGACTAGCCATGAGCAGTTCTTC. Encoded protein: CASSIRTSHEQFF. This chain links TRBV7-6 with TRBJ2-1; 8 bases agree with TRBD2. This CDR3 contains 13 residues. Germline loops: CDR1 SGHVS, CDR2 FNYEAQ. The junction had 5 bases not matched to a gene; V was cut back by 5 bases and J by 8 bases.

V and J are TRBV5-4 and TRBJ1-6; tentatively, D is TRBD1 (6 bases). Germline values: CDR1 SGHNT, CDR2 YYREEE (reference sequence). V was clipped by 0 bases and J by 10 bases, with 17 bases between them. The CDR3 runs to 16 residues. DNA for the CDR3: TGTGCCAGCAGCTTGGATTTAAGGACAGTGAGCTCACCCCTCCACTTT. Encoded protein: CASSLDLRTVSSPLHF. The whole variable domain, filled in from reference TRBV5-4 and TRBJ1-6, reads ETGVTQSPTHLIKTRGQQVTLRCSSQSGHNTVSWYQQALGQGPQFIFQYYREEENGRGNFPPRFSGLQFPNYSSELNVNALELDDSALYLCASSLDLRTVSSPLHFGNGTRLTVT.

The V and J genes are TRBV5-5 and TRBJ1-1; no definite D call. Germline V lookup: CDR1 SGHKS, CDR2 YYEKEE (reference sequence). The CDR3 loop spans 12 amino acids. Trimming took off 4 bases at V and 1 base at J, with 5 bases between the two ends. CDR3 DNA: TGTGCCAGCAGCGGGGAGAACACTGAAGCTTTCTTT. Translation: CASSGENTEAFF.

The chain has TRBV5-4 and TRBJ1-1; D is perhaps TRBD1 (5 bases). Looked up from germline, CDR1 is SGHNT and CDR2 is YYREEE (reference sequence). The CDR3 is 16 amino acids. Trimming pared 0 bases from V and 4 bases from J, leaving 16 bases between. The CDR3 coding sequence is TGTGCCAGCAGCTTGGGTTTGGAACCAGGGAGCACTGAAGCTTTCTTT. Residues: CASSLGLEPGSTEAFF.

The CDR3 spells CASRTIPAENSPLHF. The CDR3 bases are TGTGCCAGCAGGACAATTCCGGCAGAGAATTCACCCCTCCACTTT. The chain couples TRBV6-1 to TRBJ1-6; D is uncertain. The germline CDR1 and CDR2 sequences are MNHNS and SASEGT. The V and J ends lost 6 bases and 7 bases respectively, with 16 bases between them. This CDR3 region has 15 residues.

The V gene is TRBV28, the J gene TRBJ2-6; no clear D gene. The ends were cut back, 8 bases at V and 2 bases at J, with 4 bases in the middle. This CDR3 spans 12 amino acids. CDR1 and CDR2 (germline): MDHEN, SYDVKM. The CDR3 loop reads CASLTGANVLTF. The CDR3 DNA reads TGTGCCAGCCTGACTGGGGCCAACGTCCTGACTTTC.

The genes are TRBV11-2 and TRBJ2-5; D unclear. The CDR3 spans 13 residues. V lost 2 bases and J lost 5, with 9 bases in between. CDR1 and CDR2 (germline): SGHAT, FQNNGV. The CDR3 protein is CASSLRATETQYF. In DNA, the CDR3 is TGTGCCAGCAGCTTAAGGGCCACGGAGACCCAGTACTTC.

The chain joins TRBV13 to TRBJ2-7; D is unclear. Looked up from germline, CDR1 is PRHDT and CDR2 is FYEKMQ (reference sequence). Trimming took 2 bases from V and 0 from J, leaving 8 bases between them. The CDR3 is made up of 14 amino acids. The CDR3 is CASSLPASSYEQYF. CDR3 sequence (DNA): TGTGCCAGCAGCTTACCAGCCAGCTCCTACGAGCAGTACTTC.

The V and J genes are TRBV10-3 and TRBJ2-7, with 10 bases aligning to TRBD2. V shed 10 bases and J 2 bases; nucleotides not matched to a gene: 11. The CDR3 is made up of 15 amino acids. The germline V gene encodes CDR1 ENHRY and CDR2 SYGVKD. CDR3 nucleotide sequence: TGTGCCACCCGCTGGGCTAGCGGGGGTCCCTACGAGCAGTACTTC. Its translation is CATRWASGGPYEQYF.

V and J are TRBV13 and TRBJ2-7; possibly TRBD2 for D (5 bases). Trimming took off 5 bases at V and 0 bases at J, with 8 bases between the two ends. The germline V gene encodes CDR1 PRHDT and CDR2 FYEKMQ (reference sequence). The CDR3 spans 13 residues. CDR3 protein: CASSRLSSYEQYF. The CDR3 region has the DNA TGTGCCAGCAGCCGACTAAGCTCCTACGAGCAGTACTTC.

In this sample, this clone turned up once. The CDR3, as DNA: TGTGCCAGCAGCCTCGCCGGGACAGCAAGCACAGATACGCAGTATTTT. Amino acids: CASSLAGTASTDTQYF. J is TRBJ2-3 and V is TRBV7-9; 7 bases align to TRBD1. The CDR3 has 16 amino acids. J gave up 0 bases and V 5 bases, and 8 bases lay outside the gene matches. Germline lookup yields CDR1 SEHNR and CDR2 FQNEAQ (reference sequence).

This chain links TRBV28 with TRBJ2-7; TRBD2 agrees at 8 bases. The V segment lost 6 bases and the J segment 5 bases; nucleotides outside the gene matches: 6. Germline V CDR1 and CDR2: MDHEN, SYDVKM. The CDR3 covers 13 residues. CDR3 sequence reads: CASSRGGTNEQYF. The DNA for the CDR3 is TGTGCCAGCAGCCGGGGGGGGACCAACGAGCAGTACTTC. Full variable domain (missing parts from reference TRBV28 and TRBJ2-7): DVKVTQSSRYLVKRTGEKVFLECVQDMDHENMFWYRQDPGLGLRLIYFSYDVKMKEKGDIPEGYSVSREKKERFSLILESASTNQTSMYLCASSRGGTNEQYFGPGTRLTVT.

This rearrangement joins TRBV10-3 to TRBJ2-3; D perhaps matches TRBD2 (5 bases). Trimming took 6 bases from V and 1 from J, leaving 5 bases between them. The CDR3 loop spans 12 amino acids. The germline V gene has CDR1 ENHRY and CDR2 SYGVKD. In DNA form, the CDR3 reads TGTGCCATCAGGAGGGGCACAGATACGCAGTATTTT. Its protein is CAIRRGTDTQYF.

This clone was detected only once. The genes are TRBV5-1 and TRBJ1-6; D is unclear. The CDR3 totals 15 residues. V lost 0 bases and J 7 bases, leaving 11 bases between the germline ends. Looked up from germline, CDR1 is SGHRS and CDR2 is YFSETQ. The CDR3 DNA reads TGCGCCAGCAGCTTGGCCCCGGATGGGAATTCACCCCTCCACTTT. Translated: CASSLAPDGNSPLHF.

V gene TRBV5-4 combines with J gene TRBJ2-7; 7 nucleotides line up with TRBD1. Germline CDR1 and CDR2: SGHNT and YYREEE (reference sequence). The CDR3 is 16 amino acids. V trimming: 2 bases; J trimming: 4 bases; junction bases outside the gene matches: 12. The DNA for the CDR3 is TGTGCCAGCAGCTTTTACAGGGGATCGAATGGTTACGAGCAGTACTTC. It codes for CASSFYRGSNGYEQYF.

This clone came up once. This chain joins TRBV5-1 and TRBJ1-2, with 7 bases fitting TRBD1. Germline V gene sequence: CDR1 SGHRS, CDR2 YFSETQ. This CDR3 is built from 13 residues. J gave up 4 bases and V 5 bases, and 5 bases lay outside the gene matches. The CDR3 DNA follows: TGCGCCAGCAGTGATCAGGGGGTCTATGGCTACACCTTC. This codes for CASSDQGVYGYTF. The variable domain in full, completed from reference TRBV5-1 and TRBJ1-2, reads KAGVTQTPRYLIKTRGQQVTLSCSPISGHRSVSWYQQTPGQGLQFLFEYFSETQRNKGNFPGRFSGRQFSNSRSEMNVSTLELGDSALYLCASSDQGVYGYTFGSGTRLTVV.

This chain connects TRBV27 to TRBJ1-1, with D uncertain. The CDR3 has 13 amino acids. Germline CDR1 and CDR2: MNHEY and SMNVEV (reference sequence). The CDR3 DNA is TGTCCGCCGGTCGGGGAGTCCGACACTGAAGCTTTCTTT. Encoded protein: CPPVGESDTEAFF.

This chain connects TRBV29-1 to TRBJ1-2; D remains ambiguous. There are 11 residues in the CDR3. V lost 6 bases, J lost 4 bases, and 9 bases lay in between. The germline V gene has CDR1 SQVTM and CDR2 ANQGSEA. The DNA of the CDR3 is TGCAGCGTCTTGGACGGCTATGGCTACACCTTC. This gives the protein CSVLDGYGYTF.

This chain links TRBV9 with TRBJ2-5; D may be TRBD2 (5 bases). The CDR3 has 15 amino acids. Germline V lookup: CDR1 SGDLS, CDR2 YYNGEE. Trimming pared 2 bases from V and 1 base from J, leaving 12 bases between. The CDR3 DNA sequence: TGTGCCAGCAGCGTCCCCGGTCGGGGCCAAGAGACCCAGTACTTC. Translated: CASSVPGRGQETQYF.

DNA for the CDR3: TGTGCCAGCAGCTCGACATTGATGACTGAAGCTTTCTTT. Translating it yields CASSSTLMTEAFF. This chain joins TRBV7-3 and TRBJ1-1; D ambiguous. The CDR3 is 13 amino acids. Germline V gene sequence: CDR1 SGHTA, CDR2 FQGTGA. Trimming left V 4 bases short and J 5 bases short, with 11 bases between.